This T cell receptor (beta chain) was found in a study of blood T cell repertoires in COVID-19. Sequencing was performed with immunoSEQ multiplex PCR; in TCRdb, only in-frame clones are kept and a portion is missing. The table lists over 200,000 clones, approximately 80% of them singletons. J was trimmed by 5 bases and V by 3 bases; bases with no gene match: 5. The germline V gene encodes CDR1 SGHAT and CDR2 FQDESV (reference sequence). This CDR3 spans 14 amino acids. This chain links TRBV11-1 with TRBJ1-1, with TRBD1 identical over 8 bases. The receptor was derived from a man aged 35 to 55 who had recovered from COVID-19. Sequenced input: PBMCs or T cells enriched from blood (not recorded which). This CDR3 reads CASSFGRGQTEAFF. CDR3 in DNA: TGTGCCAGCAGCTTCGGCAGGGGGCAAACTGAAGCTTTCTTT.